What follows describes a single TCR beta chain. The record originates from a study of blood T cell repertoires in COVID-19. Whole-study context: In each case, the material was cDNA or gDNA derived from T cells, B-cell-depleted T cells, or PBMCs.

As originally analysed: Reference gene primers were amplified, and this amplification served to estimate nucleated cell counts. TCRdb keeps only in-frame clones here, not all; method: immunoSEQ multiplex PCR. The V and J calls and clone size were taken over from that table, and D and trimming were inferred from the DNA. The sample yields around 180,000 clones, approximately 86% seen once. Trimming cost V 5 bases and J 1 base, with 4 bases left between them. CDR1 and CDR2 (germline): SEHNR, FQNEAQ (reference sequence). CDR3 length equals 12 residues. The receptor's source is a woman of 80 years or more with active or convalescent COVID-19. The sample was peripheral blood. V gene TRBV7-9 combines with J gene TRBJ2-3; D is unclear. CDR3 bases: TGTGCCAGCAGCCCCGGCACAGATACGCAGTATTTT. Protein: CASSPGTDTQYF.